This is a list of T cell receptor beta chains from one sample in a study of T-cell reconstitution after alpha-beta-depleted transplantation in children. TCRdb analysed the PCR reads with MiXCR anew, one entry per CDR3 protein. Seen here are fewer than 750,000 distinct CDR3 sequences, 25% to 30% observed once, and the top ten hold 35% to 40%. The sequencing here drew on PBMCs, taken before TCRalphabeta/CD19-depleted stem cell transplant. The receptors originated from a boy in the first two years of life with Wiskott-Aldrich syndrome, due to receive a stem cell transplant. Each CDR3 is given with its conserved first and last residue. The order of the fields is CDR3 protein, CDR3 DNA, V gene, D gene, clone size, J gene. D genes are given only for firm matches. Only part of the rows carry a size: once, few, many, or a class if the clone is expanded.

CDR3 protein: CASSLVPPLGETQYF
CDR3 DNA: TGTGCCAGCAGCTTAGTTCCCCCGCTTGGAGAGACCCAGTACTTC
V gene: TRBV7-6
D gene: NA
clone size: NA
J gene: TRBJ2-5

CDR3 protein: CSVEADRPYEQYF
CDR3 DNA: TGCAGCGTTGAAGCGGACAGACCCTACGAGCAGTACTTC
V gene: TRBV29-1
D gene: NA
clone size: few
J gene: TRBJ2-7

CDR3 protein: CASSQEGYSQQFF
CDR3 DNA: TGTGCCAGCAGCCAAGAGGGGTACTCTCAGCAGTTCTTC
V gene: TRBV14
D gene: NA
clone size: NA
J gene: TRBJ2-1

CDR3 protein: CASSSRQGTGELFF
CDR3 DNA: TGTGCCAGCAGCTCGAGACAGGGCACCGGGGAGCTGTTTTTT
V gene: TRBV11-2
D gene: TRBD1
clone size: NA
J gene: TRBJ2-2

CDR3 protein: CASSLGLAEATDTQYF
CDR3 DNA: TGCGCCAGCAGCTTGGGCCTAGCGGAGGCCACAGATACGCAGTATTTT
V gene: TRBV5-1
D gene: TRBD2
clone size: few
J gene: TRBJ2-3

CDR3 protein: CAISEGMVVYQETQYF
CDR3 DNA: TGTGCCATCAGTGAGGGGATGGTGGTGTACCAAGAGACCCAGTACTTC
V gene: TRBV10-3
D gene: NA
clone size: few
J gene: TRBJ2-5

CDR3 protein: CAGKEGVGSPLHF
CDR3 DNA: TGCGCCGGAAAGGAGGGCGTGGGTTCACCCCTCCACTTT
V gene: TRBV10-2
D gene: NA
clone size: few
J gene: TRBJ1-6

CDR3 protein: CASSLMGRGSDTEAFF
CDR3 DNA: TGTGCCAGCAGCTTGATGGGGAGGGGGAGTGACACTGAAGCTTTCTTT
V gene: TRBV5-8
D gene: NA
clone size: NA
J gene: TRBJ1-1

CDR3 protein: CSVSIAGGPGELFF
CDR3 DNA: TGCAGCGTTTCAATAGCGGGAGGCCCCGGGGAGCTGTTTTTT
V gene: TRBV29-1
D gene: TRBD2
clone size: NA
J gene: TRBJ2-2

CDR3 protein: CASSQFPGQSSYEQYF
CDR3 DNA: TGTGCCAGCAGCCAGTTTCCGGGACAGTCCTCCTACGAGCAGTACTTC
V gene: TRBV4-2
D gene: TRBD1
clone size: NA
J gene: TRBJ2-7

CDR3 protein: CASSGEGWYNEQFF
CDR3 DNA: TGTGCCAGCAGTGGTGAGGGCTGGTACAATGAGCAGTTCTTC
V gene: TRBV28
D gene: NA
clone size: NA
J gene: TRBJ2-1

CDR3 protein: CASRARTSNTQYF
CDR3 DNA: TGCGCCAGCAGGGCAAGGACATCTAATACGCAGTATTTT
V gene: TRBV5-1
D gene: NA
clone size: NA
J gene: TRBJ2-3

CDR3 protein: CASSLAPGGGETQYF
CDR3 DNA: TGCGCCAGCAGCTTGGCCCCCGGCGGTGGAGAGACCCAGTACTTC
V gene: TRBV5-1
D gene: NA
clone size: few
J gene: TRBJ2-5

CDR3 protein: CASSPWGSYGYTF
CDR3 DNA: TGTGCCAGCTCACCATGGGGGTCCTATGGCTACACCTTC
V gene: TRBV18
D gene: NA
clone size: NA
J gene: TRBJ1-2

CDR3 protein: CATSVEARGPEKLFF
CDR3 DNA: TGTGCCACCAGTGTGGAGGCACGGGGCCCTGAAAAACTGTTTTTT
V gene: TRBV24-1
D gene: NA
clone size: few
J gene: TRBJ1-4

CDR3 protein: CASSPSGQGVNEQFF
CDR3 DNA: TGTGCCAGCTCGCCCTCGGGACAGGGTGTTAATGAGCAGTTCTTC
V gene: TRBV18
D gene: TRBD1
clone size: NA
J gene: TRBJ2-1

CDR3 protein: CAISEGGPQHF
CDR3 DNA: TGTGCCATCAGTGAGGGGGGGCCCCAGCATTTT
V gene: TRBV10-3
D gene: NA
clone size: NA
J gene: TRBJ1-5

CDR3 protein: CASSAKTSGLSYEQYF
CDR3 DNA: TGCGCCAGCAGTGCGAAGACTAGCGGGCTATCCTACGAGCAGTACTTC
V gene: TRBV10-2
D gene: TRBD2
clone size: NA
J gene: TRBJ2-7

CDR3 protein: CASSLVQGRNEQFF
CDR3 DNA: TGTGCCAGCAGTTTAGTTCAGGGGCGGAATGAGCAGTTCTTC
V gene: TRBV27
D gene: NA
clone size: NA
J gene: TRBJ2-1

CDR3 protein: CASSPGLAGGSDTQYF
CDR3 DNA: TGTGCCAGCAGCCCAGGACTAGCGGGAGGTTCAGATACGCAGTATTTT
V gene: TRBV12-3/TRBV12-4
D gene: TRBD2
clone size: few
J gene: TRBJ2-3

CDR3 protein: CASSLVGGRGNEQFF
CDR3 DNA: TGTGCCAGCAGCTTAGTGGGCGGGAGAGGTAATGAGCAGTTCTTC
V gene: TRBV7-9
D gene: TRBD2
clone size: NA
J gene: TRBJ2-1

CDR3 protein: CATSDSADTQYF
CDR3 DNA: TGTGCCACCAGTGATTCCGCAGATACGCAGTATTTT
V gene: TRBV24-1
D gene: NA
clone size: NA
J gene: TRBJ2-3

CDR3 protein: CASSQGTGRYGYTF
CDR3 DNA: TGCGCCAGCAGCCAAGGGACAGGGCGCTATGGCTACACCTTC
V gene: TRBV4-1
D gene: TRBD1
clone size: NA
J gene: TRBJ1-2

CDR3 protein: CASKTGGEGDTQYF
CDR3 DNA: TGTGCCAGTAAGACAGGGGGCGAGGGAGATACGCAGTATTTT
V gene: TRBV6-1
D gene: TRBD1
clone size: few
J gene: TRBJ2-3